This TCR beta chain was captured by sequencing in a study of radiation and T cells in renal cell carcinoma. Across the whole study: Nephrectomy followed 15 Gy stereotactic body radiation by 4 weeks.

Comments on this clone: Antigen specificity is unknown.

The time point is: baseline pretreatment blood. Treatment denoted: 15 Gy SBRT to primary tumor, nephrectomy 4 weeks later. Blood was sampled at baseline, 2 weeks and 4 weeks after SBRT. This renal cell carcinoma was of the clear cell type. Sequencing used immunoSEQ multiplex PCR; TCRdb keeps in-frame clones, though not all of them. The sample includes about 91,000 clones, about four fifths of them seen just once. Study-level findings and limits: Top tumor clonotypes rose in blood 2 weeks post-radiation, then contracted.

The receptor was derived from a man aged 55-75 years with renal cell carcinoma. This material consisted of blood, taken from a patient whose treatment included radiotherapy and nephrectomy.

The CDR3 DNA follows: TGTGCCAGCAGTTTAGGGACTAGCGGGTACACAGATACGCAGTATTTT. Its protein is CASSLGTSGYTDTQYF. The chain uses TRBV27 and TRBJ2-3, with 12 bases that match TRBD2. Trimming took 2 bases from V and 2 from J; bases not matched to a gene: 2. Germline V gene sequence: CDR1 MNHEY, CDR2 SMNVEV (reference sequence). The CDR3 runs to 16 residues.